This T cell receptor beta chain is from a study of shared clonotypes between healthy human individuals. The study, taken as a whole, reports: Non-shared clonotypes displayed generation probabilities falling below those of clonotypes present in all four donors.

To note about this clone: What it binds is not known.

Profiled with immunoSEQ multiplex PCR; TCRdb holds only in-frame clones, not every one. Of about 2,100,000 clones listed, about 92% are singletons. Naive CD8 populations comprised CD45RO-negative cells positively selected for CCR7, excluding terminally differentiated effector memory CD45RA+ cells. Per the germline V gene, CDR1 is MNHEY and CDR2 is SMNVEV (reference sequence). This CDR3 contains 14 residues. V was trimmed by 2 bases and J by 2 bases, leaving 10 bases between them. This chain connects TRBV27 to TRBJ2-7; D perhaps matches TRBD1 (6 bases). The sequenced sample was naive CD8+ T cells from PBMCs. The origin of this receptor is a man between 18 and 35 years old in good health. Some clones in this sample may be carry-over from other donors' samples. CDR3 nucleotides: TGTGCCAGCAGTTTAACGGACAGCACCTACGAGCAGTACTTC. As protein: CASSLTDSTYEQYF.